This TCR beta chain appears in the sequencing data of a study of identical twins. This CDR3 region has 14 residues. Germline values: CDR1 SGHDN, CDR2 FVKESK. The V end was cut by 6 bases, the J end by 10 bases, with 18 bases between. Remarks on this clonotype: Its antigen is still unknown.

In TCRdb, the 5' RACE reads were re-called with MiXCR into one record per CDR3 protein. The sample gives roughly 690,000 distinct CDR3 sequences, roughly 6% of which show up once; around 1.7% is in the top ten. The study, taken as a whole, reports: Out-of-frame alpha sequences common to twins were enriched for low generation probability. Analyses of zero insertions could, in part, be confounded by invariant MAIT and iNKT cells. Modeled out-of-frame TCR alpha sharing in monozygotic twins fell below observed levels.

This rearrangement joins TRBV14 to TRBJ1-4; D gene uncertain. The sequence came from a young man in good health. Sequenced sample: naive T cells sorted from blood. This CDR3 reads CASRIGPRAGKLFF. CDR3 bases: TGTGCCAGCAGAATAGGCCCAAGGGCCGGAAAACTGTTTTTT. The whole variable domain, filled in from reference TRBV14 and TRBJ1-4, reads EAGVTQFPSHSVIEKGQTVTLRCDPISGHDNLYWYRRVMGKEIKFLLHFVKESKQDESGMPNNRFLAERTGGTYSTLKVQPAELEDSGVYFCASRIGPRAGKLFFGSGTQLSVL.